These T cell receptor beta chains were read from a single sample in a study of PD-1 blockade in classical Hodgkin lymphoma. Generated by immunoSEQ multiplex PCR, the TCRdb table keeps only in-frame clones and is missing some. Among about 25,000 clones listed, about 80% were seen once. Sequenced material: peripheral blood mononuclear cells (PBMCs), taken before the fourth cycle of nivolumab. These TCRs come from a human donor with classical Hodgkin lymphoma. CDR3s include the opening cysteine and the closing phenylalanine or tryptophan. D genes are given only for firm matches. The size entry is marked missing in some rows and otherwise reads once, few, many or a size class.

size | J | D | V | DNA | CDR3
NA | TRBJ2-3 | NA | TRBV4-3 | TGCGCCAGCAGCCAAGGGGGTTTCACAGATACGCAGTATTTT | CASSQGGFTDTQYF
NA | TRBJ1-4 | NA | TRBV28 | TGTGCCAGCAGCGAGGTTGGAGAAAAACTGTTTTTT | CASSEVGEKLFF
few | TRBJ2-5 | TRBD1 | TRBV2 | TGTGCCAGCAAGAGGGCAGGGGGCATTATGGAGACCCAGTACTTC | CASKRAGGIMETQYF
few | TRBJ2-1 | TRBD1 | TRBV6-5 | TGTGCCAGCAGTTACTCTGGGCAGGGGGCCTATGAGCAGTTCTTC | CASSYSGQGAYEQFF
NA | TRBJ1-1 | NA | TRBV6-5 | TGTGCCAGCAGTTCGGGACTTAGCACTGAAGCTTTCTTT | CASSSGLSTEAFF
NA | TRBJ1-1 | NA | TRBV6-5 | TGTGCCAGCAGTTACGGCTCCACGGGCACTGAAGCTTTCTTT | CASSYGSTGTEAFF
NA | TRBJ2-1 | TRBD2 | TRBV19 | TGTGCCAGTAGTAGGACTAGCGGGAGCGGGAATGAGCAGTTCTTC | CASSRTSGSGNEQFF
NA | TRBJ2-7 | TRBD1 | TRBV7-6 | TGTGCCAGCAGCCGGGACAGCGAGCAGTACTTC | CASSRDSEQYF
NA | TRBJ1-1 | NA | TRBV6-6 | TGTGCCAGCAGTTACTCGATGTTAGACACTGAAGCTTTCTTT | CASSYSMLDTEAFF
NA | TRBJ2-5 | NA | TRBV7-2 | TGTGCCAGCAGCTTAGAGCGGTCGGAGACCCAGTACTTC | CASSLERSETQYF
few | TRBJ1-1 | NA | TRBV28 | TGTGCCAGCAGTTTTTCCGTAGTCAGGATAGCTTTCTTT | CASSFSVVRIAFF
NA | TRBJ2-1 | NA | TRBV27 | TGTGCCAGCAGTTTAAGCAGGGAGGAGGCCAATGAGCAGTTCTTC | CASSLSREEANEQFF
NA | TRBJ1-6 | TRBD1 | TRBV15 | TGTGCCACCAGCAGGGGGACAGCGAGCTCCTATAATTCACCCCTCCACTTT | CATSRGTASSYNSPLHF
NA | TRBJ2-3 | NA | TRBV4-3 | TGCGCCAGCAGCCAAGCGGGGAGTAGCACAGATACGCAGTATTTT | CASSQAGSSTDTQYF
few | TRBJ1-2 | NA | TRBV2 | TGTGCCAGCAGTGAGCCTCCTGGGGGCTACACCTTC | CASSEPPGGYTF
once | TRBJ1-1 | NA | TRBV7-9 | TGTGCCAGCAGCTTAGGTCGGCTGAACACTGAAGCTTTCTTT | CASSLGRLNTEAFF
NA | TRBJ2-1 | NA | TRBV9 | TGTGCCAGCAGCGTAGGGGGGAGGAGCTCCTACAATGAGCAGTTCTTC | CASSVGGRSSYNEQFF
NA | TRBJ2-3 | NA | TRBV9 | TGTGCCAGCAGCGTATCAGCGGCACCAAGCACAGATACGCAGTATTTT | CASSVSAAPSTDTQYF
NA | TRBJ1-2 | TRBD1 | TRBV23-1 | TGCGCCAGAAGACAGGGTGGCTATGGCTACACCTTC | CARRQGGYGYTF
NA | TRBJ1-6 | NA | TRBV14 | TGTGCCAGCAGCCTGATACAGGGCTCACCCCTCCACTTT | CASSLIQGSPLHF
NA | TRBJ1-4 | NA | TRBV27 | TGTGCCAGCAGTTTCCTCGCCACTAATGAAAAACTGTTTTTT | CASSFLATNEKLFF
NA | TRBJ1-2 | NA | TRBV10-3 | TGTGCCATCAGTGGACAGGCTGGAGATAGCTATGGCTACACCTTC | CAISGQAGDSYGYTF
NA | TRBJ2-7 | NA | TRBV29-1 | TGCAGCGTTGAGTTGGGCTCCTCCTACGAGCAGTACTTC | CSVELGSSYEQYF